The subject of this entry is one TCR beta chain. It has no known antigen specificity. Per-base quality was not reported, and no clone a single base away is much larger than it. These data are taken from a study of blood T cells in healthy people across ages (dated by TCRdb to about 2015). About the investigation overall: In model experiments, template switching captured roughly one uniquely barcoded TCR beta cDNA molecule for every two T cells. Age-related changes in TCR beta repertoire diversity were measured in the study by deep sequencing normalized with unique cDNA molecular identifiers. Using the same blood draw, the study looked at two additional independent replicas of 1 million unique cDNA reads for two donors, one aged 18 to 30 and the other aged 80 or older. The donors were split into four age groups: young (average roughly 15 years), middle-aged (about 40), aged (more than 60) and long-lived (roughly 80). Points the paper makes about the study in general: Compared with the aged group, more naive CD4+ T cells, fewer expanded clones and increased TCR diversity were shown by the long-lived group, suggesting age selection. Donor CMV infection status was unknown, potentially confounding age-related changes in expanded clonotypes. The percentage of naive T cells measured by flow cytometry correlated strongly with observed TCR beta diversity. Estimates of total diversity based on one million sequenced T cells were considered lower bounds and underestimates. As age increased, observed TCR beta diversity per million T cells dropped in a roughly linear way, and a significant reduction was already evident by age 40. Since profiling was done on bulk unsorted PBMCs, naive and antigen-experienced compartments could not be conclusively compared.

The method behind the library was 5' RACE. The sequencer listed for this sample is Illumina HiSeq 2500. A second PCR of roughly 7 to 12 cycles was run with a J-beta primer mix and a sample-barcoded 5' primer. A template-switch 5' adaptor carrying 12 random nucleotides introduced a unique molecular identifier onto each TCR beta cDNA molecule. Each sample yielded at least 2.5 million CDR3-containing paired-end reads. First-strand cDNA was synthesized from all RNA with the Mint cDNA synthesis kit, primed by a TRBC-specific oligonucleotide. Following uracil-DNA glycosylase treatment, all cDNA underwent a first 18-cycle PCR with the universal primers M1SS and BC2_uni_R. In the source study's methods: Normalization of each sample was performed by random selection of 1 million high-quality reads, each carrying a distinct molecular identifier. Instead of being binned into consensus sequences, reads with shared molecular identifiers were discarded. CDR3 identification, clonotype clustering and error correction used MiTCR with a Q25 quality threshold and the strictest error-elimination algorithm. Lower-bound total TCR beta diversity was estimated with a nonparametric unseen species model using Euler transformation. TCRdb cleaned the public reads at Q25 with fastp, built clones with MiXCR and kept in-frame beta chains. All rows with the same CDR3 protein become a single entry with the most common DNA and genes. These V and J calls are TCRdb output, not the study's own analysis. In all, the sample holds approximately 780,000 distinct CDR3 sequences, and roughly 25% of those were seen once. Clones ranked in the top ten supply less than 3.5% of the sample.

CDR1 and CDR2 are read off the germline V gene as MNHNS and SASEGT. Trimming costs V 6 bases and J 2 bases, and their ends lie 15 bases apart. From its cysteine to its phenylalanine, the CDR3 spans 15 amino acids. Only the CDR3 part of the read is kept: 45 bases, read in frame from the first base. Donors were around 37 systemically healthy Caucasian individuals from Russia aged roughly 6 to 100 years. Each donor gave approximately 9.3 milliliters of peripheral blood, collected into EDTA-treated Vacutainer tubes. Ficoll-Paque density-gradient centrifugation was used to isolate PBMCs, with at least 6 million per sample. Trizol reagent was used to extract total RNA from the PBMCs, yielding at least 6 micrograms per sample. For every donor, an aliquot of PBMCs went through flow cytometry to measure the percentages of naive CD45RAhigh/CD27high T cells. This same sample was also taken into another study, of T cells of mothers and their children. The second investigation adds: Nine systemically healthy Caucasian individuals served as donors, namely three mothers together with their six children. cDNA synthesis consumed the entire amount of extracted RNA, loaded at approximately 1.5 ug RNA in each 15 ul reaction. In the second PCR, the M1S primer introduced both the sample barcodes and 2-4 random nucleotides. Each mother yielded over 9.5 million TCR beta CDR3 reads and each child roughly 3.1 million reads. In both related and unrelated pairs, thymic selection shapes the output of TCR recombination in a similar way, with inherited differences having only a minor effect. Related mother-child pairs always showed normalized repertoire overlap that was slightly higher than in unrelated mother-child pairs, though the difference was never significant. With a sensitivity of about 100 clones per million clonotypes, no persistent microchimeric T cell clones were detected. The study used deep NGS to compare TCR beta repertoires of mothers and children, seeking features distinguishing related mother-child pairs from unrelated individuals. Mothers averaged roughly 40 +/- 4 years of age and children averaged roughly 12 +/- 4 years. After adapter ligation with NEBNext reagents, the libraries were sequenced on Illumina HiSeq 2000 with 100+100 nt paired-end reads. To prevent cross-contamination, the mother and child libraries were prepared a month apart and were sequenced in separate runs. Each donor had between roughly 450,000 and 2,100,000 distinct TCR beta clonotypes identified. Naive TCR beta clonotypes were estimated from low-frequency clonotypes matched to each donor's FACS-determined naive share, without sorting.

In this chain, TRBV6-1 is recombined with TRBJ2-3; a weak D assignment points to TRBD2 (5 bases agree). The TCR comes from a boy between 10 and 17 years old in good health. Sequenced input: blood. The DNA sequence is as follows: TGTGCCAGCAGAGGAGCGGAGGCCACCACAGATACGCAGTATTTT. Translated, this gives CASRGAEATTDTQYF.